This T cell receptor (beta chain) was recorded in a study of glioma-infiltrating T cells after dendritic cell vaccination. There are 14 residues in the CDR3. Germline V gives CDR1 SNHLY, CDR2 FYNNEI. J was trimmed by 5 bases and V by 5 bases; bases with no gene match: 4. Data came from immunoSEQ multiplex PCR; TCRdb stores just in-frame clones and leaves some out. Of roughly 68,000 clones listed, 82% are singletons. The material sequenced was blood, taken before dendritic cell vaccination. V is TRBV2 and J is TRBJ2-5; 11 positions agree with TRBD1. This sequence was found in a human donor with glioblastoma. DNA of the CDR3: TGTGCCAGCAGTTCCGGGACAGGGGGGGAGACCCAGTACTTC. Translation: CASSSGTGGETQYF.